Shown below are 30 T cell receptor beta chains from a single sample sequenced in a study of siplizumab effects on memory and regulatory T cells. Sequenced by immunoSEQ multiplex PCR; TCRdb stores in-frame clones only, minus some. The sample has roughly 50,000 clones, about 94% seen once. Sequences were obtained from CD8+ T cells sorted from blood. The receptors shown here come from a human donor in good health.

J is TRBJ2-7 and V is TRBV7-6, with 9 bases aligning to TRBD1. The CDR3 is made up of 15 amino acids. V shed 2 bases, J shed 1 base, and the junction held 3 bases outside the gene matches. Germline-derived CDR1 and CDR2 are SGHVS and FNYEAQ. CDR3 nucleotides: TGTGCCAGCAGCTTAACAGGGGGCAGGTCCTACGAGCAGTACTTC. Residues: CASSLTGGRSYEQYF.

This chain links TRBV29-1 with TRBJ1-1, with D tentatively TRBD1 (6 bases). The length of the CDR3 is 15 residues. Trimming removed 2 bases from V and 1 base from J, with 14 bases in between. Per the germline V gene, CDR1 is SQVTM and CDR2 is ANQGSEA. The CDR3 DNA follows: TGCAGCGTTGAACTTAGGGGGACGCAGAACACTGAAGCTTTCTTT. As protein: CSVELRGTQNTEAFF.

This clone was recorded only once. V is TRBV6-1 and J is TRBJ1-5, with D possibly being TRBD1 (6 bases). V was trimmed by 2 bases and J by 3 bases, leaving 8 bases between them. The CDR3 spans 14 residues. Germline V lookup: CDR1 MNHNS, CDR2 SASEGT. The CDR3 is CASSERQDNQPQHF. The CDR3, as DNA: TGTGCCAGCAGTGAAAGACAGGACAATCAGCCCCAGCATTTT.

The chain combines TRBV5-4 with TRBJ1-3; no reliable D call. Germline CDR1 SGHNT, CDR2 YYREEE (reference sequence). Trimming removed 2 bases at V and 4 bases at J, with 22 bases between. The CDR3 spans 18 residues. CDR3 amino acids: CASSFLSSADYSGNTIYF. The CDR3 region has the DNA TGTGCCAGCAGCTTTTTGTCTTCCGCCGACTACTCAGGAAACACCATATATTTT. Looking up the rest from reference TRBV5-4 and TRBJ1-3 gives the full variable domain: ETGVTQSPTHLIKTRGQQVTLRCSSQSGHNTVSWYQQALGQGPQFIFQYYREEENGRGNFPPRFSGLQFPNYSSELNVNALELDDSALYLCASSFLSSADYSGNTIYFGEGSWLTVV.

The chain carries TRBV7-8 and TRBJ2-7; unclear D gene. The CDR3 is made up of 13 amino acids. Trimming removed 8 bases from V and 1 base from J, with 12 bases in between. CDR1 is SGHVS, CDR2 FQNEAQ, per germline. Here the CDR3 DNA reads TGTGCCAGCTTAAGTACCCCTTCCTACGAGCAGTACTTC. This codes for CASLSTPSYEQYF.

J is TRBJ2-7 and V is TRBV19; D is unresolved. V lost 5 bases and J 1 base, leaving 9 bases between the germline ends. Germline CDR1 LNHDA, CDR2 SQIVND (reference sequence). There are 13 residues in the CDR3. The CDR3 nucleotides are TGTGCCAGTAGTGCCACTACGTCCTACGAGCAGTACTTC. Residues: CASSATTSYEQYF.

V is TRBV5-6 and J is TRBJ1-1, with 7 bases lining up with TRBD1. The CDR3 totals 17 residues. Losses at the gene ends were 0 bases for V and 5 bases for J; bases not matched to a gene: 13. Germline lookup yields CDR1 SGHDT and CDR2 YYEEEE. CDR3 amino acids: CASSLGRTATGRTEAFF. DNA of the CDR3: TGTGCCAGCAGCTTGGGCAGGACCGCGACAGGGAGGACTGAAGCTTTCTTT.

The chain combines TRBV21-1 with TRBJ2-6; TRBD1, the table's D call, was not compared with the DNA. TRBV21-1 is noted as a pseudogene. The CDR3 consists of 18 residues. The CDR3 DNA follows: TGTGCCAGCAGCAAATGGGACAGGGGGACGGCTGGGGCCAACGTCCTGACTTTC. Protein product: CASSKWDRGTAGANVLTF.

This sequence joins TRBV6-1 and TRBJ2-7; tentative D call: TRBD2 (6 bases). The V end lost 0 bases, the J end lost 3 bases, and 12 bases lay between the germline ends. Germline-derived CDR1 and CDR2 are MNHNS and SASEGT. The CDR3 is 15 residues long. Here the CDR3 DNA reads TGTGCCAGCAGTGAAGCGACGACTAGTTACTACGAGCAGTACTTC. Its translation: CASSEATTSYYEQYF.

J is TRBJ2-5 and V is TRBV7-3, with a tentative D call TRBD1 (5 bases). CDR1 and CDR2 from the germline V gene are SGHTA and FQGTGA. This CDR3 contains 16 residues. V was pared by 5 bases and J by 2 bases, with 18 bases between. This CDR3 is CASSPRRMTEQETQYF. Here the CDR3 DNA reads TGTGCCAGCAGCCCCCGAAGGATGACAGAACAAGAGACCCAGTACTTC.

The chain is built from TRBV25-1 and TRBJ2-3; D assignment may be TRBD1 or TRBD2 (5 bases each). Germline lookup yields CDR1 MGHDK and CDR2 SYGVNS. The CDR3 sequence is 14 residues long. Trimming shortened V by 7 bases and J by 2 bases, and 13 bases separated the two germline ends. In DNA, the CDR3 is TGTGCCAGCAACGGTTGGGGGTCCACAGATACGCAGTATTTT. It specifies CASNGWGSTDTQYF.

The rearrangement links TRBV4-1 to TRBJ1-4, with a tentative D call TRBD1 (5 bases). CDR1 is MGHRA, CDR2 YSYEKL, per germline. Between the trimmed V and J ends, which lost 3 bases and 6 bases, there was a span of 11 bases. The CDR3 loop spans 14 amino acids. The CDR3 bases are TGCGCCAGCAGCCAGCTTCAGGGTGATGAAAAACTGTTTTTT. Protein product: CASSQLQGDEKLFF.

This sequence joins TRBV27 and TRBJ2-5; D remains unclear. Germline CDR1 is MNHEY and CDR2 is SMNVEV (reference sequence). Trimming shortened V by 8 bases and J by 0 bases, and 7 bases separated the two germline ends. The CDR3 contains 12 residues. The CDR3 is CASGRYQETQYF. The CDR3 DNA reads TGTGCCAGCGGCAGGTACCAAGAGACCCAGTACTTC.

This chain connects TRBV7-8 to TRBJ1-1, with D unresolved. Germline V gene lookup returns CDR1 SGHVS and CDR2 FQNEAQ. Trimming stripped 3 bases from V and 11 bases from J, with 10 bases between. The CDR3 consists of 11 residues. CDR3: CASSLTADAFF. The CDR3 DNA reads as TGTGCCAGCAGCTTGACCGCGGATGCTTTCTTT.

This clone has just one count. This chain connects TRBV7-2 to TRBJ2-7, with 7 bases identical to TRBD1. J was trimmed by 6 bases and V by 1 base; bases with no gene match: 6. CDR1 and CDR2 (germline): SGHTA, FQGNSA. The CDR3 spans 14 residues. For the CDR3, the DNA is TGTGCCAGCAGCTTAGGCCAAGGGGGCAGCGAGCAGTACTTC. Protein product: CASSLGQGGSEQYF.

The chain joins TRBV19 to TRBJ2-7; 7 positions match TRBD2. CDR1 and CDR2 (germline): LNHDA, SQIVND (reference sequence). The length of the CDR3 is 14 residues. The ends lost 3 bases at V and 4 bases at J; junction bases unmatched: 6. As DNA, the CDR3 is TGTGCCAGTAGTATCGGGGGGACCGCTTACGAGCAGTACTTC. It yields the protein CASSIGGTAYEQYF.

The CDR3: CASSLEGAGASVNEQFF. The CDR3 coding sequence is TGTGCCAGCAGCCTCGAGGGGGCGGGAGCTTCCGTCAATGAGCAGTTCTTC. The V call is TRBV28, the J call TRBJ2-1, with D possibly called TRBD1 or TRBD2 (7 bases each). The V end lost 6 bases, the J end lost 6 bases, and 24 bases lay between the germline ends. Germline V gene sequence: CDR1 MDHEN, CDR2 SYDVKM. The CDR3 has 17 residues.

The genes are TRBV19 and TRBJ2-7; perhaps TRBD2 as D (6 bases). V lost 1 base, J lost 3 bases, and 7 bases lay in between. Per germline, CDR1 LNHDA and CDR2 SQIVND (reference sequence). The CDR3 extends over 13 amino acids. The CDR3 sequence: CASSIGGDYEQYF. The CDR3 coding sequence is TGTGCCAGTAGTATAGGGGGGGACTACGAGCAGTACTTC.

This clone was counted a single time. CDR3 loop: CASSLLSTEAFF. The CDR3 bases are TGTGCCAGCAGCTTACTCAGCACTGAAGCTTTCTTT. V is TRBV7-9 and J is TRBJ1-1, with D unclear. This CDR3 comprises 12 residues. V shed 2 bases and J shed 4 bases, with 5 bases lying between them. The germline V gene encodes CDR1 SEHNR and CDR2 FQNEAQ (reference sequence).

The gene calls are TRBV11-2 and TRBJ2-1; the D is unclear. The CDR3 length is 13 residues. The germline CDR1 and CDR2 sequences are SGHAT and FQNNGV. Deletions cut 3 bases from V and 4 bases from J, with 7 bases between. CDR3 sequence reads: CASSFEIYNEQFF. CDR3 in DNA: TGTGCCAGCAGCTTTGAGATATACAATGAGCAGTTCTTC.

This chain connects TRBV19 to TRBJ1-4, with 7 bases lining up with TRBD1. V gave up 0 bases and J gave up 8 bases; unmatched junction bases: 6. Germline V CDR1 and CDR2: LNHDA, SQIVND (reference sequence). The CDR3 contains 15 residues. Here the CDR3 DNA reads TGTGCCAGTAGTATAGACCGGGACAGCATAGAAAAACTGTTTTTT. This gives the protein CASSIDRDSIEKLFF.

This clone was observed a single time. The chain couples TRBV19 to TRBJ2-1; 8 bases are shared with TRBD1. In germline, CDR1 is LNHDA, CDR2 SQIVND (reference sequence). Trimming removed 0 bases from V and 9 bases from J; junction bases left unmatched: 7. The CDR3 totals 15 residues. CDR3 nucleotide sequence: TGTGCCAGTAGTATAGACCAGGGGGCAGGATCTGAGCAGTTCTTC. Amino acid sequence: CASSIDQGAGSEQFF.

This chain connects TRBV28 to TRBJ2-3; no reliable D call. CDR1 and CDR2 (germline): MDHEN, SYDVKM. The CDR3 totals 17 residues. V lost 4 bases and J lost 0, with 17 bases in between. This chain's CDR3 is CASSSPHRELSTDTQYF. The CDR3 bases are TGTGCCAGCAGTTCCCCCCACAGAGAACTTAGCACAGATACGCAGTATTTT.

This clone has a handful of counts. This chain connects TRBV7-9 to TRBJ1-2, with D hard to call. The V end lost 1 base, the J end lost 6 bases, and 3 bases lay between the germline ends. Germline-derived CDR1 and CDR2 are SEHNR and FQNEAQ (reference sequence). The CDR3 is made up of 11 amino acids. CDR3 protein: CASSLDDGYTF. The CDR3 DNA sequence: TGTGCCAGCAGCTTAGACGATGGCTACACCTTC.

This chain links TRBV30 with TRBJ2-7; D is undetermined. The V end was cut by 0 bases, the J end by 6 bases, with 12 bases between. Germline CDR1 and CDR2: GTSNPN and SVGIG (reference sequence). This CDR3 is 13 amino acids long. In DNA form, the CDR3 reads TGTGCCTGGAGTGTACCTAATCCCCGCGAGCAGTACTTC. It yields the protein CAWSVPNPREQYF.

In DNA form, the CDR3 reads TGTGCCAGCAGCTCCCCACTGGGGGGGGAGTTTGAAGCTTTCTTT. Its protein product is CASSSPLGGEFEAFF. The chain links TRBV11-1 to TRBJ1-1; possible D gene TRBD1, 5 bases. Trimming removed 4 bases at V and 7 bases at J, with 19 bases between. The CDR3 runs to 15 residues. Per germline, CDR1 SGHAT and CDR2 FQDESV (reference sequence).

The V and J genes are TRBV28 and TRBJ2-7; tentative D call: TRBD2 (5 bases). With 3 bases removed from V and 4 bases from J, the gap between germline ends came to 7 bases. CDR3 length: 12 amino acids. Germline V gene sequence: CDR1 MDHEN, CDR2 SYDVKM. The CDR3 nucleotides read TGTGCCAGCAGTTTCTCGGGGTACGAGCAGTACTTC. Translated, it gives CASSFSGYEQYF.

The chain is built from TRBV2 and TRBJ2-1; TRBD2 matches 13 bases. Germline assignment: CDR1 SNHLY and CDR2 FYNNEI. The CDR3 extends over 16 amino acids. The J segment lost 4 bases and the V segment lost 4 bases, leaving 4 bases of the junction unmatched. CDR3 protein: CASSVLAGGPYNEQFF. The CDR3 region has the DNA TGTGCCAGCAGTGTACTAGCGGGAGGGCCTTACAATGAGCAGTTCTTC. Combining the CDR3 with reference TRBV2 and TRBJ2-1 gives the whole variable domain EPEVTQTPSHQVTQMGQEVILRCVPISNHLYFYWYRQILGQKVEFLVSFYNNEISEKSEIFDDQFSVERPDGSNFTLKIRSTKLEDSAMYFCASSVLAGGPYNEQFFGPGTRLTVL.

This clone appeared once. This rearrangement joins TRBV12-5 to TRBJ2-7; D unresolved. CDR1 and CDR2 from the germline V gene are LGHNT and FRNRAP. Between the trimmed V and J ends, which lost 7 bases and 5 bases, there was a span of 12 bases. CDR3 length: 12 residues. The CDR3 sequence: CASAIGGNEQYF. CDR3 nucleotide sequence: TGTGCTAGTGCTATCGGTGGTAACGAGCAGTACTTC.

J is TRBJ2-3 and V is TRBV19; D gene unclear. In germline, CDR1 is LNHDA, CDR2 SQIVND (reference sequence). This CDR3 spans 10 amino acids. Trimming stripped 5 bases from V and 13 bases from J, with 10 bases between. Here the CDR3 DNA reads TGTGCCAGTAGTCTCCCAGAAAAGTATTTT. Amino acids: CASSLPEKYF.